This T cell receptor beta chain was profiled in a study of blood T cell repertoires in COVID-19. Looking at the study overall: The origin of the acute and convalescent COVID-19 samples was the United States, Italy and Spain. T cells, B-cell-depleted T cells, or PBMCs supplied cDNA or gDNA.

Authors' analysis steps: Reference gene primer amplification in the assay estimated nucleated cell counts. The protocol was immunoSEQ multiplex PCR, while the TCRdb copy is restricted to in-frame clones and leaves out a portion. V, J and clone size are those of that table, while D and trimming were read from the DNA. The sample holds roughly 100,000 clones, roughly 89% seen once. Germline V gives CDR1 LNHDA, CDR2 SQIVND (reference sequence). The CDR3 sequence is 17 residues long. V was clipped by 1 base and J by 0 bases; unmatched bases: 5. This TCR was sampled from a woman aged 70-85 years with acute or convalescent COVID-19. The chain is built from TRBV19 and TRBJ1-3, with 8 bases that match TRBD1. Sequenced material: peripheral blood. CDR3 nucleotide sequence: TGTGCCAGTAGTATAGGGACAGGGACTCCCTCTGGAAACACCATATATTTT. Its translation is CASSIGTGTPSGNTIYF.